This paragraph covers one T cell receptor (beta chain) sequence. The antigen is undetermined. The junction shows a germline mismatch at one end, possibly a read error. These data belong to a study of STAT5B mutations in CD4+ large granular lymphocyte leukemia. Study-wide findings and caveats: Higher CD4+ than CD8+ T-LGLL clonality might reflect small sample size. CD4-sorted patient repertoires seemed more clonal than healthy CD4+ repertoires. Top patient clones used TRBV06 genes more often: 8/27 versus 2/35 in controls.

The CDR3 loop spans 14 amino acids. CDR1 and CDR2 (germline): ENHRY, SYGVKD. The protocol was immunoSEQ multiplex PCR, while the TCRdb copy is restricted to in-frame clones and leaves out a portion. The sample consists of around 34,000 clones, just under 85% of them appearing once. The sequenced sample was CD4+ T cells from blood buffy coats. The rearrangement uses TRBV10-3 and TRBJ1-5, with 8 nucleotides matching TRBD1. This TCR came from a human donor in good health. The CDR3 region is CATSSGQGNQPQHF. The CDR3 DNA reads TGTGCCACCAGTTCTGGACAGGGAAATCAGCCCCAGCATTTT.